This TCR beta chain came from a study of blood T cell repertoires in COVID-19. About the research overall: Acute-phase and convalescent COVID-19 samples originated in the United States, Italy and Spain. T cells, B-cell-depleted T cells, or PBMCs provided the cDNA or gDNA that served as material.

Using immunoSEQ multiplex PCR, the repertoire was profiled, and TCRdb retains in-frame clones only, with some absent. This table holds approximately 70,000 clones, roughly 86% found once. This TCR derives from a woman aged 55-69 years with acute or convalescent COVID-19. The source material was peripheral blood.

The CDR3 loop is CASSQAGTNTGELFF. CDR3 sequence (DNA): TGCGCCAGCAGCCAAGCGGGAACGAACACCGGGGAGCTGTTTTTT. V and J are TRBV4-1 and TRBJ2-2, with D possibly matching TRBD2 (5 bases). The CDR3 is made up of 15 amino acids. The V gene lost 1 base and the J gene lost 0 bases, with 6 bases spanning the gap. Germline V CDR1 and CDR2: MGHRA, YSYEKL.